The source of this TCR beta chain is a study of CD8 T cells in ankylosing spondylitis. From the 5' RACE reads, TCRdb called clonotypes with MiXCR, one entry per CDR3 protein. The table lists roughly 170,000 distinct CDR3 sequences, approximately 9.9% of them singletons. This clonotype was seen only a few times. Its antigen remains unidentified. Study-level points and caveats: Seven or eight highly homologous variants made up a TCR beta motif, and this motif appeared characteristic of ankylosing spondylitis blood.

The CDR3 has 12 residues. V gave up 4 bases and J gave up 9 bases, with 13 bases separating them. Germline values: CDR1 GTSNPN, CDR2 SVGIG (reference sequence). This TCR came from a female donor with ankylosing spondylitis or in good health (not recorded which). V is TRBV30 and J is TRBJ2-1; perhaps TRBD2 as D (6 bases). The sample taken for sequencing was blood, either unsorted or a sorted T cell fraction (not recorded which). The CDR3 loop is CAWNGGTGEQFF. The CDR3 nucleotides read TGTGCCTGGAATGGCGGGACTGGTGAGCAGTTCTTC.